One TCR beta chain is described in this entry. Its antigen is currently unknown. Per germline, CDR1 WNHNN and CDR2 SYGVQD (reference sequence). The CDR3 is 13 residues long. Between the trimmed V and J ends, which lost 8 bases and 8 bases, there was a span of 18 bases. Attachment of unique molecular identifiers to individual cDNA molecules was performed. TCRdb called the 5' RACE reads again in MiXCR, with one record for every CDR3 protein. The sample consists of 65,000 to 90,000 distinct CDR3 sequences, about 12% of them appearing once. The data belong to a study of early T cells in non-severe SARS-CoV-2 infection. Study details: Whole-blood bulk RNA, unsorted, was sequenced, and chains were unpaired. Overall study findings and caveats: There was a bias toward anti-spike CD8 responses in VDJdb matching, which missed private and CD4 specificities.

The sample consisted of whole blood. This clonotype was sampled from an adult who was a healthcare worker with PCR-confirmed SARS-CoV-2 infection or an uninfected control (not recorded which). The J gene is TRBJ1-1, the V gene TRBV10-1; tentatively, D is TRBD1 (5 bases). For the CDR3, the DNA is TGCGCCAGCTGGGGCTGGGGAAGTTCCGAAGCTTTCTTT. Translation gives CASWGWGSSEAFF.